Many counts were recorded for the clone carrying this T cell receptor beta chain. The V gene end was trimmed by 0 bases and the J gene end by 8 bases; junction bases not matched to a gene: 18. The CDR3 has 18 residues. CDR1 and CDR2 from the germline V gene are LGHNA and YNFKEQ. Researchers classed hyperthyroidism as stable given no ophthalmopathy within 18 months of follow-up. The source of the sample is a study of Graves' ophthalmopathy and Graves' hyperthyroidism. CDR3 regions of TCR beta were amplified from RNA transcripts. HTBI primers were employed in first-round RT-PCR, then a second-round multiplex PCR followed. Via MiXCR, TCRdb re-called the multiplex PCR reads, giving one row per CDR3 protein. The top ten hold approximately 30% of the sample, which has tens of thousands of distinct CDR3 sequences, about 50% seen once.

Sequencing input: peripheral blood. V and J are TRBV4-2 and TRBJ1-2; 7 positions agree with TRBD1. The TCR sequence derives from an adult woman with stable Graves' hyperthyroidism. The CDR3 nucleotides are TGTGCCAGCAGCCAAGATGAGCCGGGACAGATTATAGGCCGCGGCTACACCTTC. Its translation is CASSQDEPGQIIGRGYTF.